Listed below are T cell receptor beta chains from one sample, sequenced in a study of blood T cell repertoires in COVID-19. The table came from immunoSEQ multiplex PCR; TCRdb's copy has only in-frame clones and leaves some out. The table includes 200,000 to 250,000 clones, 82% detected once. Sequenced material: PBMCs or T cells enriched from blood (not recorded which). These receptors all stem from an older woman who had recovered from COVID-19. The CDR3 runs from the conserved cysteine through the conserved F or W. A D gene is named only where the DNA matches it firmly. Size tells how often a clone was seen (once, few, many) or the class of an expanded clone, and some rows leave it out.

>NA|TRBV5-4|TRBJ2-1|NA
CASSPRPTNYEGDEQFF
TGTGCCAGCAGCCCCCGTCCCACGAACTACGAGGGCGATGAGCAGTTCTTC
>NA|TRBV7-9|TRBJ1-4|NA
CASSLLDRRDEKLFF
TGTGCCAGCAGCTTATTGGACAGACGGGATGAAAAACTGTTTTTT
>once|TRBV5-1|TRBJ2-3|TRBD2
CASSLDGSGGAADTQYF
TGCGCCAGCAGCTTGGACGGCAGCGGGGGGGCCGCAGATACGCAGTATTTT
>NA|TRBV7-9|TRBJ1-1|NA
CASTRTANTEAFF
TGTGCCAGCACCAGGACAGCGAACACTGAAGCTTTCTTT
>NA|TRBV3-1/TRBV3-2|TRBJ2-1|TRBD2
CASSQGLAEVSYNEQFF
TGTGCCAGCAGCCAAGGGCTAGCGGAGGTTTCCTACAATGAGCAGTTCTTC
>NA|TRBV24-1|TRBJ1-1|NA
CATSVSRPEAFF
TGTGCCACCAGTGTCTCGCGTCCTGAAGCTTTCTTT
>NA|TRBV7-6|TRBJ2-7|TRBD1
CASSLFYAGQGIHEQYF
TGTGCCAGCAGCTTATTTTATGCTGGACAGGGGATACACGAGCAGTACTTC
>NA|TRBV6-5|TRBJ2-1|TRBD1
CASSYSGQGRREQFF
TGTGCCAGCAGTTACTCGGGACAGGGGAGGCGTGAGCAGTTCTTC
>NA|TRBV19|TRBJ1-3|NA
CASSPTGSGNTIYF
TGTGCCAGTAGCCCGACAGGATCTGGAAACACCATATATTTT
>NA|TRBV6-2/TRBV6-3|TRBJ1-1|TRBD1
CASSRGQGRGLNTEAFF
TGTGCCAGCAGCCGCGGACAGGGGAGAGGCCTGAACACTGAAGCTTTCTTT
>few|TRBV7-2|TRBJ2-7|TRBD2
CASSSQTSNYEQYF
TGTGCCAGCAGTTCGCAGACTAGCAACTACGAGCAGTACTTC